The 10 T cell receptor beta chains given below trace back to one sample, sequenced in a study of cytomegalovirus exposure and HLA in healthy donors. It was with 60 Vbeta and 13 Jbeta primers that the PCR ran. Only in-frame clones appear in the TCRdb table, and some are missing; sequencing was by immunoSEQ multiplex PCR. This table has 90,000 to 140,000 clones, 12% appearing once. Input material: PBMCs. The origin of the receptors is a man in his forties or fifties in good health and CMV-seropositive.

The table lists this clone with a few counts. The rearrangement uses TRBV7-7 and TRBJ2-6, with a possible D match to TRBD1 (6 bases). The germline CDR1 and CDR2 sequences are SSHAT and FNYEAQ (reference sequence). V lost 5 bases and J 2 bases, leaving 10 bases between the germline ends. The length of the CDR3 is 15 residues. The CDR3 DNA reads TGTGCCAGCAGCACATCAGGGGCTGGGGCCAACGTCCTGACTTTC. Residues: CASSTSGAGANVLTF.

V is TRBV29-1 and J is TRBJ2-7; D possibly corresponds to TRBD2 (7 bases). Germline V lookup: CDR1 SQVTM, CDR2 ANQGSEA. The CDR3 is 15 residues long. V lost 4 bases and J lost 5, with 21 bases in between. For the CDR3, the DNA is TGCAGCGTTGCCGGGCCGCGGGGGCTTAGGGACGAGCAGTACTTC. Protein sequence: CSVAGPRGLRDEQYF.

CDR3 bases: TGTGCCAGCACTCCCGGTCGGCCCCTCCACTTT. This translates into CASTPGRPLHF. J is TRBJ1-6 and V is TRBV6-1; D is unclear. V lost 7 bases and J lost 13, with 11 bases in between. Germline assignment: CDR1 MNHNS and CDR2 SASEGT. The CDR3 loop spans 11 amino acids.

The J gene is TRBJ2-7, the V gene TRBV5-6; 11 nucleotides match TRBD2. This CDR3 has 14 amino acids. Per the germline V gene, CDR1 is SGHDT and CDR2 is YYEEEE. The ends lost 4 bases at V and 3 bases at J; junction bases unmatched: 3. The CDR3 nucleotides are TGTGCCAGCAGCGTCGGGACTAGCGGCTACGAGCAGTACTTC. This sequence encodes CASSVGTSGYEQYF.

This chain connects TRBV6-5 to TRBJ1-1; perhaps TRBD1 as D (5 bases). Per the germline V gene, CDR1 is MNHEY and CDR2 is SVGAGI. The V and J ends lost 10 bases and 6 bases respectively, with 24 bases between them. This CDR3 comprises 15 residues. The CDR3 region is CATNRVGGVFSEAFF. The CDR3, as DNA: TGTGCCACAAACCGAGTTGGGGGGGTATTCTCTGAAGCTTTCTTT.

This clone was observed a few times. An end of the junction differs from the germline gene, which may be a read error. CDR3 in amino acids: CASSLAEIGGETQYF. The CDR3 DNA reads TGTGCTAGCAGCTTAGCTGAGATAGGCGGGGAGACCCAGTACTTC. The V gene is TRBV7-7, the J gene TRBJ2-5; possible D gene TRBD2, 5 bases. The CDR3 has 15 residues. Germline V CDR1 and CDR2: SSHAT, FNYEAQ (reference sequence).

This clone came up a few times. The chain couples TRBV30 to TRBJ1-5; 9 bases map to TRBD1. The J segment lost 1 base and the V segment lost 3 bases, leaving 7 bases of the junction unmatched. From germline, CDR1 is GTSNPN and CDR2 SVGIG (reference sequence). CDR3 length equals 16 residues. The CDR3 bases are TGTGCCTGGAGCCGGGACAGGGTGAGGAGCAATCAGCCCCAGCATTTT. Protein: CAWSRDRVRSNQPQHF.

This clone has just a few counts. Other DNA sequences of this sample code for an identical CDR3. V is TRBV6-5 and J is TRBJ1-3; 7 nucleotides align to TRBD1. The CDR3 runs to 14 residues. The germline gives CDR1 MNHEY, CDR2 SVGAGI. After removal of 6 bases from V and 4 bases from J, the junction contained 6 bases not matched to a gene. In nucleotides, the CDR3 is TGTGCCAGCAGACCCCAGGGGGGAGGAAACACCATATATTTT. Translated: CASRPQGGGNTIYF.

This clone was observed a few times. The chain couples TRBV7-9 to TRBJ1-1; D unresolved. V lost 0 bases and J 1 base, leaving 12 bases between the germline ends. This CDR3 comprises 16 residues. Germline V CDR1 and CDR2: SEHNR, FQNEAQ (reference sequence). Here the CDR3 reads CASSLAPTVGNTEAFF. Written as DNA, the CDR3 is TGTGCCAGCAGCTTAGCCCCCACGGTCGGGAACACTGAAGCTTTCTTT.

This clone turned up a few times. This likely comes from a read error, as the CDR3 has no conserved phenylalanine or tryptophan at its end. V is TRBV6-5 and J is TRBJ1-1, with D perhaps TRBD1 (6 bases). V was clipped by 2 bases and J by 8 bases, with 21 bases between them. The CDR3 extends over 16 amino acids. Germline CDR1 MNHEY, CDR2 SVGAGI. The CDR3 DNA is TGTGCCAGCAGTTACGGTCCCAGCGGGGGGCTAGGGGAAGCTTTCTTG. Its protein is CASSYGPSGGLGEAFL.